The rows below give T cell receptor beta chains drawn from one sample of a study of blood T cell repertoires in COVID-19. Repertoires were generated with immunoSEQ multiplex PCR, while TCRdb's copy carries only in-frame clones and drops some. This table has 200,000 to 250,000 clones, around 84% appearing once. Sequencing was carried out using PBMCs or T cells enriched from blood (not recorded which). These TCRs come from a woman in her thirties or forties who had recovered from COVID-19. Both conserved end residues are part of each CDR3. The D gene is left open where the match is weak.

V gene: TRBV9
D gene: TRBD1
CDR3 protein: CASSDRSGQGGSPLHF

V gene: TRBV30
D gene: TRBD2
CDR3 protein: CAWSPLLPGLAGGPDEQFF

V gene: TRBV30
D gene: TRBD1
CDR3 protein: CAADVGTANTGELFF

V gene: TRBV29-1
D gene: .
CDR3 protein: CSVAAPGGTDTQYF

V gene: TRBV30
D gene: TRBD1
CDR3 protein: CAWDDRGRTPLHF

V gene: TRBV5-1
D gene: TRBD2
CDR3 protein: CASSLGTSSYEQYF

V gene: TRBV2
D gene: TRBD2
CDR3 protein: CASSALAGAYNEQFF

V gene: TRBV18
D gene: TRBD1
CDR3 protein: CASSPSGQRNNEQFF

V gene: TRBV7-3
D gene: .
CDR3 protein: CASSLTAGSYGYTF

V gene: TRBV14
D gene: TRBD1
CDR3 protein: CASSQDLGTGSTEAFF

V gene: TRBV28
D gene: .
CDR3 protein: CASSRSRVAYGYTF

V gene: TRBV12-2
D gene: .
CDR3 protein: CASRLPEAGTSGFNEQFF

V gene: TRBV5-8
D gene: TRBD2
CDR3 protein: CASSLGLAGGPQETQYF

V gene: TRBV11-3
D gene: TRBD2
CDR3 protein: CASSSGLALEGTDTQYF

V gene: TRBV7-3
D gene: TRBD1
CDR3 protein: CASSLNSGQVNTEAFF